This T cell receptor beta chain was captured by sequencing in a study of human T cells and chemical hapten exposure. Study summary: The study traced per-sample TCR yield variation mainly to small differences in pooled library volumes.

This clonotype was detected many times. Its antigen is as yet unknown. TCRdb reprocessed the RACE reads with MiXCR, giving one entry per CDR3 protein. The sample has over 85,000 distinct CDR3 sequences; 10% to 12% are singletons. General study findings and limits: PT1 expanded TCR counts and patch test score correlated positively. Among expanded TCRs, significantly more large CDR3 similarity clusters formed than among controls.

The time point denotes: pre-sensitization, week 0. Indicated treatment: therapeutic diphenylcyclopropenone sensitization with weekly scalp DPC. Donors, patients with alopecia ranging from 18 to 70 years old and judged suitable for DPC, provided samples. The CDR3 loop spans 14 amino acids. The V end was cut by 6 bases, the J end by 4 bases, with 15 bases between. The sample consisted of whole blood, taken in connection with sensitization to the hapten diphenylcyclopropenone (DPC). The sequence was obtained from a woman aged 55-69 years with alopecia areata. Some clones in this sample may be carry-over from other donors' samples. This chain connects TRBV12-3 or TRBV12-4 to TRBJ1-2, with D perhaps matching TRBD1 (5 bases). The CDR3 nucleotides are TGTGCCAGCAGGCCCAGTGAGGGGATCTATGGCTACACCTTC. Its protein product is CASRPSEGIYGYTF.